This T cell receptor (beta chain) was retrieved from a study of shared clonotypes between healthy human individuals. V trimming: 5 bases; J trimming: 3 bases; junction bases outside the gene matches: 12. CDR3 length: 17 residues. Germline V gene lookup returns CDR1 MDHEN and CDR2 SYDVKM. Measured with immunoSEQ multiplex PCR; TCRdb has only the in-frame clones, and not every one. The sample lists 550,000 to 800,000 clones, about 90% occurring once. All donors were Caucasian adults living in Nashville, Tennessee. CD45RO+ cells went into CD8 memory alongside CCR7-negative CD45RA+ TemRA cells. The sample comprised memory CD8+ T cells from PBMCs. The subset: CD45RO+ cells pooled with CCR7-negative TemRA cells. The receptor was isolated from a man between 18 and 35 years old in good health. Some clones in this sample may be carry-over from other donors' samples. The chain is built from TRBV28 and TRBJ2-1; 8 bases align to TRBD2. DNA for the CDR3: TGTGCCAGCAGTCCTCAAACTTTCCGGGAGGGCTACAATGAGCAGTTCTTC. The encoded protein is CASSPQTFREGYNEQFF.